The rows below give T cell receptor beta chains drawn from one sample of a study of radiotherapy plus CTLA-4 blockade in lung cancer. Profiling relied on immunoSEQ multiplex PCR, and the TCRdb table lists in-frame clones only, not all of them. The data hold some 110,000 clones, with around 75% observed a single time. The sample consisted of peripheral blood, taken from a patient treated with radiotherapy plus ipilimumab. Every receptor here comes from a human donor with non-small cell lung cancer who had a partial response to radiotherapy plus ipilimumab. Each CDR3 is given with its conserved first and last residue. D genes are given only for firm matches. Size values are once, few and many counts, or a class for expanded clones, and some rows have none.

d_call	clone_size	v_call	j_call	cdr3_length	cdr3_aa	cdr3_nt
TRBD2	few	TRBV30	TRBJ2-1	16	CAWSVMMTSSVHEQFF	TGTGCCTGGAGTGTAATGATGACTAGCAGTGTCCATGAGCAGTTCTTC
NA	once	TRBV19	TRBJ2-1	13	CASSIGRDNEQFF	TGTGCCAGTAGTATTGGCCGTGATAATGAGCAGTTCTTC
TRBD1	NA	TRBV11-2	TRBJ2-1	15	CASSLATGGYNEQFF	TGTGCCAGCAGCTTAGCGACAGGGGGCTACAATGAGCAGTTCTTC
TRBD1	NA	TRBV9	TRBJ1-3	15	CASSARQGAGNTIYF	TGTGCCAGCAGCGCCCGACAGGGGGCTGGAAACACCATATATTTT
NA	NA	TRBV2	TRBJ1-3	15	CASSPTPSSGNTIYF	TGTGCCAGCAGTCCCACACCAAGCTCTGGAAACACCATATATTTT
NA	NA	TRBV2	TRBJ2-2	15	CASSVGSSGTGELFF	TGTGCCAGCAGTGTCGGCAGTTCGGGCACCGGGGAGCTGTTTTTT
NA	NA	TRBV9	TRBJ1-1	13	CASSFDRNTETFF	TGTGCCAGCAGCTTTGACAGGAACACTGAAACTTTCTTT
NA	NA	TRBV18	TRBJ1-2	13	CASSPDRNYGYTF	TGTGCCAGCTCACCAGACAGAAACTATGGCTACACCTTC
TRBD2	NA	TRBV6-1	TRBJ2-1	19	CASSEALQGGRASYNEQFF	TGTGCCAGCAGTGAAGCGCTTCAGGGCGGGAGGGCCTCCTACAATGAGCAGTTCTTC
NA	NA	TRBV4-1	TRBJ2-7	12	CASQAWGSEQYF	TGCGCCAGCCAGGCATGGGGCTCCGAGCAGTACTTC
NA	few	TRBV19	TRBJ1-1	13	CASAGPLNTEAFF	TGTGCCAGTGCGGGACCATTGAACACTGAAGCTTTCTTT
NA	NA	TRBV2	TRBJ2-2	13	CASREGGFGELFF	TGTGCCAGCAGAGAGGGGGGGTTCGGGGAGCTGTTTTTT
NA	NA	TRBV7-3	TRBJ2-2	16	CASSLNDMRNTGELFF	TGTGCCAGCAGCTTAAATGATATGAGGAACACCGGGGAGCTGTTTTTT
NA	NA	TRBV9	TRBJ1-2	13	CASSVSGLYGYTF	TGTGCCAGCAGCGTCTCAGGCCTCTATGGCTACACCTTC
NA	NA	TRBV30	TRBJ2-2	14	CAWRRTGVIGELFF	TGTGCCTGGAGACGTACGGGGGTTATCGGGGAGCTGTTTTTT
TRBD1	NA	TRBV14	TRBJ2-2	14	CASSQRQGTGELFF	TGTGCCAGCAGCCAACGACAGGGGACCGGGGAGCTGTTTTTT
TRBD1	NA	TRBV6-1	TRBJ2-5	16	CASSGSWTGGWETQYF	TGTGCCAGCAGTGGGTCTTGGACAGGGGGCTGGGAGACCCAGTACTTC
NA	NA	TRBV5-5	TRBJ1-6	17	CASSLAAKSNGNSPLHF	TGTGCCAGCAGCTTGGCCGCCAAGAGTAATGGTAATTCACCCCTCCACTTT
NA	NA	TRBV4-1	TRBJ2-2	17	CASSQDHERAYTGELFF	TGCGCCAGCAGCCAAGATCATGAGAGGGCCTACACCGGGGAGCTGTTTTTT